This T cell receptor (beta chain) was obtained from a study of control samples from healthy donors and cancer patients. Only in-frame clones appear in the TCRdb table, and some are missing; sequencing was by immunoSEQ multiplex PCR. This sample has fewer than 130,000 clones; roughly 90% occur once, and the top ten carry around 3.9%. CDR1 is MNHEY and CDR2 is SMNVEV in the germline V gene (reference sequence). V shed 2 bases and J 5 bases; nucleotides not matched to a gene: 6. The CDR3 extends over 15 amino acids. The J gene is TRBJ2-7, the V gene TRBV27; TRBD1 agrees at 10 bases. Material for sequencing was PBMCs. The sequence was collected from a woman aged 55 to 70 with lung cancer. CDR3 amino acids: CASSLVGTGADEQYF. CDR3 bases: TGTGCCAGCAGTTTAGTTGGGACAGGGGCTGACGAGCAGTACTTC.